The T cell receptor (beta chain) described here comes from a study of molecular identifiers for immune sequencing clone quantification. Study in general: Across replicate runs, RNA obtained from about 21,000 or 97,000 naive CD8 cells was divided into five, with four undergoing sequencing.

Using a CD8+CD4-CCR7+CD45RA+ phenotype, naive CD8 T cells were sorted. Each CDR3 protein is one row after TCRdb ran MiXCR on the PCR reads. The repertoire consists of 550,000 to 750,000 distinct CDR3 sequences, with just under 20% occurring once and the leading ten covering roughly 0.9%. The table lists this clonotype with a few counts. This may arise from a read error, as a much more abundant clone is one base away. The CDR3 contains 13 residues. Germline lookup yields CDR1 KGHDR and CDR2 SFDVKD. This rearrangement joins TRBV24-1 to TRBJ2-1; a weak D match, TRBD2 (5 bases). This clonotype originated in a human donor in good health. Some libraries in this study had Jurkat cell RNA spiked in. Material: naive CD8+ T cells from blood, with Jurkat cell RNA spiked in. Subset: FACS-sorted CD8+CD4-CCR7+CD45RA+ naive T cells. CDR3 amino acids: CAASELENNEQFF. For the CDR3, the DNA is TGTGCCGCCAGTGAACTAGAAAACAATGAGCAGTTCTTC.